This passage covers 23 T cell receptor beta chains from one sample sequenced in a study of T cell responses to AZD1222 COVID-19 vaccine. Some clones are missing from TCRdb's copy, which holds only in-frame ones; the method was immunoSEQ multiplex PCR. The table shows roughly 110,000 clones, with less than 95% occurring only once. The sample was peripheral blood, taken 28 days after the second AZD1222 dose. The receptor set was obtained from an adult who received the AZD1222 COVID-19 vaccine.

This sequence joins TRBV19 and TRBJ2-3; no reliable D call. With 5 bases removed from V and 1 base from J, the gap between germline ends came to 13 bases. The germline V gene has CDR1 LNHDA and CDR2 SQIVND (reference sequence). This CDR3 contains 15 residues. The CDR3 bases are TGTGCCAGTAGTGACCCCGGGCTGCGCACAGATACGCAGTATTTT. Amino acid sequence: CASSDPGLRTDTQYF.

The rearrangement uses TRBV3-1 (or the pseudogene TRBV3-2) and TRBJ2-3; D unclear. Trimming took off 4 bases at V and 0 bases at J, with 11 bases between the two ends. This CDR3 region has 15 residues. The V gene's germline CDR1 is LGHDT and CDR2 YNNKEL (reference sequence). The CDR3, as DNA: TGTGCCAGCAGCCCCTCAAAAGGGAGCACAGATACGCAGTATTTT. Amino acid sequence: CASSPSKGSTDTQYF.

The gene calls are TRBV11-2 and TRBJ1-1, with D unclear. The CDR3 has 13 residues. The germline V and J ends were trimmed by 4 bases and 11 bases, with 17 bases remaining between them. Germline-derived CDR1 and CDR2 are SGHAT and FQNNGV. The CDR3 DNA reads TGTGCCAGCAGCTCCCTAGACGGTGATTCGGCTTTCTTT. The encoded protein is CASSSLDGDSAFF.

The CDR3: CASSYRSRAFF. CDR3 coding DNA: TGTGCCAGCAGTTACAGGTCGAGAGCTTTCTTT. The chain carries TRBV6-2 or TRBV6-3 and TRBJ1-1; no reliable D call. The germline V gene encodes CDR1 MNHEY and CDR2 SVGEGT. V was pared by 2 bases and J by 10 bases, with 8 bases between. CDR3 size: 11 residues.

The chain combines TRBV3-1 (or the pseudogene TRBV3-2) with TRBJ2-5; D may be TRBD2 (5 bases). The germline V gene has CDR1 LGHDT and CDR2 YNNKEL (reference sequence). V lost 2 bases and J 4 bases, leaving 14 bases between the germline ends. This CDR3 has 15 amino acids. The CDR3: CASSQPRASLETQYF. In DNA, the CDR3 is TGTGCCAGCAGCCAACCGAGGGCTAGTCTAGAGACCCAGTACTTC.

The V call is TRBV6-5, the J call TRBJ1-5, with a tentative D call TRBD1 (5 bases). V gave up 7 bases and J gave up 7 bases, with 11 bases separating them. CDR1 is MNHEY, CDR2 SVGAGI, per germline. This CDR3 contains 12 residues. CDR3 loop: CASNDGGQPQHF. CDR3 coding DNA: TGTGCCAGCAACGACGGGGGGCAGCCCCAGCATTTT.

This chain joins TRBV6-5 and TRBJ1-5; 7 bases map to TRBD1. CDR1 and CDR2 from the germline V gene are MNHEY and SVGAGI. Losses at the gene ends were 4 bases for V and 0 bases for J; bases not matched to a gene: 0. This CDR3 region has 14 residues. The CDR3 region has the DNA TGTGCCAGCAGTTGGGACAGTAGCAATCAGCCCCAGCATTTT. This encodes CASSWDSSNQPQHF.

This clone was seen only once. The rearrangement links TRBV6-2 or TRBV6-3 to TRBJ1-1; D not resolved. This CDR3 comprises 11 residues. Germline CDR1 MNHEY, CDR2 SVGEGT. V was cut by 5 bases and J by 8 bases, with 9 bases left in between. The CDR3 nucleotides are TGTGCCAGCAGTAGTCCAAGGGAAGCTTTCTTT. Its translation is CASSSPREAFF.

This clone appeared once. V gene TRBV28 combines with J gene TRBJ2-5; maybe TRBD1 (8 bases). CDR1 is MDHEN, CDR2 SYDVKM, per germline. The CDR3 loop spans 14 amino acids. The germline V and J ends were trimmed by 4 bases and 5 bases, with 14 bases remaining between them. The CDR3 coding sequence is TGTGCCAGCAGTTCGTACAGGGGGGGGGAGACCCAGTACTTC. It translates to CASSSYRGGETQYF.

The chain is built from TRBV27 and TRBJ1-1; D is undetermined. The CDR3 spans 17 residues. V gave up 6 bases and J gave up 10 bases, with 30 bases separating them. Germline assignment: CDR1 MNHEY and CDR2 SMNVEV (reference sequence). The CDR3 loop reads CASRLQPTRGLVYPAFF. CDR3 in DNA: TGTGCCAGCAGACTCCAGCCGACTCGTGGTTTGGTATACCCAGCTTTCTTT.

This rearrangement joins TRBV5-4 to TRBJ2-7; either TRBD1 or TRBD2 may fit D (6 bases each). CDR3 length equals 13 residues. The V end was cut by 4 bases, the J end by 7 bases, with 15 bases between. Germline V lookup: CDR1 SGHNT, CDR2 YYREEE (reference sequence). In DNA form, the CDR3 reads TGTGCCAGCAGCCGGGGGCAGGGGTGGGAGCAGTACTTC. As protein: CASSRGQGWEQYF. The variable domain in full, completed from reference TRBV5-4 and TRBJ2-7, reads ETGVTQSPTHLIKTRGQQVTLRCSSQSGHNTVSWYQQALGQGPQFIFQYYREEENGRGNFPPRFSGLQFPNYSSELNVNALELDDSALYLCASSRGQGWEQYFGPGTRLTVT.

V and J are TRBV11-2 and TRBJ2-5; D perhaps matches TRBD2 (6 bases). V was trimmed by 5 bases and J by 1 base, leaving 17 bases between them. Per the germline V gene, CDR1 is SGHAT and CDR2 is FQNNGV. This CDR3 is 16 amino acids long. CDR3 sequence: CASSPVGGVGQETQYF. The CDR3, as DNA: TGTGCCAGCAGCCCCGTGGGGGGTGTCGGCCAAGAGACCCAGTACTTC.

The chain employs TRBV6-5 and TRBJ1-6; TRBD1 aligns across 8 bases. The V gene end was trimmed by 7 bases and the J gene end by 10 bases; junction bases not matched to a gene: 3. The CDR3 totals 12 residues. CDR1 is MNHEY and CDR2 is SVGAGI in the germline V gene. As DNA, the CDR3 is TGTGCCAGCAACCGACAGGGGTCACCCCTCCACTTT. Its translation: CASNRQGSPLHF.

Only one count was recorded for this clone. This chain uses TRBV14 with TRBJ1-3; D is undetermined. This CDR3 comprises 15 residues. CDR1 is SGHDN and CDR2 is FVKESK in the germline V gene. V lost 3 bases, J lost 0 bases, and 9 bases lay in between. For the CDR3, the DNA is TGTGCCAGCAGCCAGTGGACGGGCTCTGGAAACACCATATATTTT. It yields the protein CASSQWTGSGNTIYF.

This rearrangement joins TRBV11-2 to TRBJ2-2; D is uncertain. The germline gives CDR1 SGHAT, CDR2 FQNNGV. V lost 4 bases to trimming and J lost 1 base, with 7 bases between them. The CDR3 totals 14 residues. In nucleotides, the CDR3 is TGTGCCAGCAGCTACGTCCTGAACACCGGGGAGCTGTTTTTT. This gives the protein CASSYVLNTGELFF.

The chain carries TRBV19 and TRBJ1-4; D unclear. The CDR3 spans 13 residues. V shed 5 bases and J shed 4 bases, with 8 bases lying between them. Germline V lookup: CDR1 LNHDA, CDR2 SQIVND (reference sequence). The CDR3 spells CASSEWNNEKLFF. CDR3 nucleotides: TGTGCCAGTAGTGAGTGGAATAATGAAAAACTGTTTTTT.

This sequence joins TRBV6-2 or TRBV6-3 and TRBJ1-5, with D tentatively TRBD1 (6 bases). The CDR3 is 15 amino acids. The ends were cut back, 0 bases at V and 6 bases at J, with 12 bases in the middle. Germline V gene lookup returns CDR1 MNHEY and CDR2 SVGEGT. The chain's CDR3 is CASSYSHREPQPQHF. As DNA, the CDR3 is TGTGCCAGCAGTTACTCGCACAGGGAACCTCAGCCCCAGCATTTT.

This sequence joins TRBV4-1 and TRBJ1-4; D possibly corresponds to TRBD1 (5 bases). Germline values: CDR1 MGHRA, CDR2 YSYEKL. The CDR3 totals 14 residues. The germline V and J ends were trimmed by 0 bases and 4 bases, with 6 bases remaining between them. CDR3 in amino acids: CASSQEGRNEKLFF. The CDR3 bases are TGCGCCAGCAGCCAAGAGGGACGTAATGAAAAACTGTTTTTT.

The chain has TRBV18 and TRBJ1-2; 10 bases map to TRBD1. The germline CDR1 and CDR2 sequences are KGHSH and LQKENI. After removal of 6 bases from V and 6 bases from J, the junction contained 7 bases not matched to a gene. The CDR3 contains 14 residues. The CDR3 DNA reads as TGTGCCAGCTCTCACCGGGACAGGGGAAATGGCTACACCTTC. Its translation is CASSHRDRGNGYTF.

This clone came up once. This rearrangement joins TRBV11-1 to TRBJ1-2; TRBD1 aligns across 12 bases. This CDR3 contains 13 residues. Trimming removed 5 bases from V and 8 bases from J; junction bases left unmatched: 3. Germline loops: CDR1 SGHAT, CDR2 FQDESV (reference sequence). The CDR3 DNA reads TGTGCCAGCAGCCGGGACAGGGGGCACGGCTACACCTTC. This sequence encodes CASSRDRGHGYTF.

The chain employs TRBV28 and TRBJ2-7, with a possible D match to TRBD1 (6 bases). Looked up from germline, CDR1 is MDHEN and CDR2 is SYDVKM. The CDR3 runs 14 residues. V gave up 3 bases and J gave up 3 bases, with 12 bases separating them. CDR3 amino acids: CASSFWDTNYEQYF. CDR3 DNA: TGTGCCAGCAGTTTTTGGGACACTAACTACGAGCAGTACTTC.

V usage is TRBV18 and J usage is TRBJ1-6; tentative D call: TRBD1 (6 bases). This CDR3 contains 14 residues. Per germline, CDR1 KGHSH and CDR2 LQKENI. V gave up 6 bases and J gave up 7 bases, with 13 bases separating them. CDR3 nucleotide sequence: TGTGCCAGCTCCCCAAGGACAGAAAATTCACCCCTCCACTTT. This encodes CASSPRTENSPLHF. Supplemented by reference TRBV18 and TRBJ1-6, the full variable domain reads NAGVMQNPRHLVRRRGQEARLRCSPMKGHSHVYWYRQLPEEGLKFMVYLQKENIIDESGMPKERFSAEFPKEGPSILRIQQVVRGDSAAYFCASSPRTENSPLHFGNGTRLTVT.

This CDR3 reads CASSLERSYEQYF. CDR3 DNA sequence: TGTGCCAGCAGCTTAGAACGGTCCTACGAGCAGTACTTC. The rearrangement uses TRBV11-2 and TRBJ2-7; the D is unclear. This CDR3 spans 13 amino acids. V lost 0 bases and J 1 base, leaving 4 bases between the germline ends. Looked up from germline, CDR1 is SGHAT and CDR2 is FQNNGV.